The 6 T cell receptor beta chains presented below share a single source sample, sequenced in a study of immune characterization of retroperitoneal liposarcoma. Each CDR3 protein gets one entry after TCRdb re-called the PCR reads with MiXCR. The sample comprises about 7,600 distinct CDR3 sequences, around 45% of which are singletons, and about 10% rests with the top ten. Input material: tumor tissue. Every receptor here comes from a male donor with retroperitoneal liposarcoma.

There are a few counts of this clonotype. The chain is built from TRBV12-5 and TRBJ2-6; 7 nucleotides line up with TRBD1. V trimming: 4 bases; J trimming: 0 bases; junction bases outside the gene matches: 15. The CDR3 runs to 20 residues. CDR1 and CDR2 from the germline V gene are LGHNT and FRNRAP. Here the CDR3 reads CASGSPSRDRPNSGANVLTF. The CDR3 bases are TGTGCTAGTGGTTCGCCTAGTCGGGACAGACCGAACTCTGGGGCCAACGTCCTGACTTTC.

This clonotype was seen just once. The chain is built from TRBV6-8 and TRBJ2-1, with a tentative D call TRBD1 (6 bases). The DNA end lines up better with TRBJ2-7; the J call may be wrong. Germline V gene data show CDR1 as MNHGY and CDR2 as SAAAGT. The CDR3 length is 16 residues. The CDR3 loop reads CASNLLRASRGNEQYF. The CDR3 DNA reads TGTGCCAGCAACCTCCTCCGGGCTAGCAGGGGCAATGAGCAGTACTTC.

This clonotype is medium-sized (0.01 to 0.1%) by share. V and J are TRBV7-2 and TRBJ2-1, with 7 bases matching TRBD1. Gene TRBJ2-7 matches the end of the DNA better, so the J call may be wrong. The V gene's germline CDR1 is SGHTA and CDR2 FQGNSA. The CDR3 totals 14 residues. For the CDR3, the DNA is TGTGCCAGCAGCTTCGGGACAGAATACAATGAGCAGTACTTC. Amino acids: CASSFGTEYNEQYF.

The chain joins TRBV11-2 to TRBJ2-5; 8 bases match TRBD2. The J call is uncertain, as TRBJ2-1 better fits the DNA end. Per germline, CDR1 SGHAT and CDR2 FQNNGV. The CDR3 is 16 amino acids. This CDR3 is CASSLVSGGVADEQFF. The DNA of the CDR3 is TGTGCCAGCAGCTTAGTATCGGGAGGGGTCGCCGATGAGCAGTTCTTC.

The chain has TRBV6-5 and TRBJ2-1, with 8 bases matching TRBD2. This CDR3 is built from 16 residues. Germline-derived CDR1 and CDR2 are MNHEY and SVGAGI. The V and J ends lost 2 bases and 1 base, in that order; junction bases with no gene match: 4. The CDR3 sequence is CASSYGSGDSYNEQFF. CDR3 coding DNA: TGTGCCAGCAGTTACGGTAGCGGGGATTCCTACAATGAGCAGTTCTTC.

The genes are TRBV7-3 and TRBJ2-3, with 7 bases lining up with TRBD2. The trim removed 3 bases at V and 3 bases at J, leaving 12 bases unmatched. The length of the CDR3 is 17 residues. Germline loops: CDR1 SGHTA, CDR2 FQGTGA. The CDR3 region is CASSFYGRGLETDTQYF. CDR3 DNA sequence: TGTGCCAGCAGCTTCTATGGACGAGGACTAGAGACAGATACGCAGTATTTT. Full variable domain (outside the CDR3, taken from reference TRBV7-3 and TRBJ2-3): GAGVSQTPSNKVTEKGKYVELRCDPISGHTALYWYRQSLGQGPEFLIYFQGTGAADDSGLPNDRFFAVRPEGSVSTLKIQRTERGDSAVYLCASSFYGRGLETDTQYFGPGTRLTVL.